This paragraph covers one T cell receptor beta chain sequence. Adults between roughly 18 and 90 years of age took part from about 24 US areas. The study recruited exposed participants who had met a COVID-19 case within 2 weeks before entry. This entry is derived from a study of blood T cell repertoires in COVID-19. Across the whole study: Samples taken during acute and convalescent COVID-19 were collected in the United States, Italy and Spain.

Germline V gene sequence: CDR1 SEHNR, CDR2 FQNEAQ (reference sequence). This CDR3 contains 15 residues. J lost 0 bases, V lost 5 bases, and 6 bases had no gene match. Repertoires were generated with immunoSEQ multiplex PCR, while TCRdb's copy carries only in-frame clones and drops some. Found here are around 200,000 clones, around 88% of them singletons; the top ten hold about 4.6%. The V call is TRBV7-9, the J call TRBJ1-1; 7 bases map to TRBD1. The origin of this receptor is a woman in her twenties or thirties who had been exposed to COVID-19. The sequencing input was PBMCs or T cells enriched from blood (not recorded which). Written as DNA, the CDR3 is TGTGCCAGCAGCCCCGTAGGGGGCTTGAACACTGAAGCTTTCTTT. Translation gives CASSPVGGLNTEAFF.